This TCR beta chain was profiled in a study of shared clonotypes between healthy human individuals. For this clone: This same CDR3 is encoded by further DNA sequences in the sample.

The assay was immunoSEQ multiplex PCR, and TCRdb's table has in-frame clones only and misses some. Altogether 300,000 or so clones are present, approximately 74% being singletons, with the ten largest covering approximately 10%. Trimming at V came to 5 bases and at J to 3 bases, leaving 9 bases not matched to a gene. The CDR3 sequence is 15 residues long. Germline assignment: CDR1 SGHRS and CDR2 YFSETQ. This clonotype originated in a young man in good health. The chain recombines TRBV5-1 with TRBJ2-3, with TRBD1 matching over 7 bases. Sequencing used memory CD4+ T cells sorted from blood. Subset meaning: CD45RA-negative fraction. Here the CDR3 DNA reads TGCGCCAGCAGTTTGAGGGGGCTCGGGACAGATACGCAGTATTTT. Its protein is CASSLRGLGTDTQYF.